This is a list of T cell receptor beta chains from one sample in a study of T-cell memory formation after mild COVID-19. Via MiXCR, TCRdb re-called the 5' RACE reads, giving one row per CDR3 protein. The sample consists of 500,000 to 650,000 distinct CDR3 sequences, less than 25% of them appearing once. Sequencing used PBMCs or a T cell subset sorted from them (not recorded which). The origin of the receptors is an adult woman who had mild COVID-19 (a few samples of this study predate the infection). Cell type and time point are not known. The CDR3 runs from the conserved cysteine through the conserved F or W. The order of the fields is CDR3 DNA, CDR3 protein, V gene, clone size, D gene, J gene, CDR3 length. D genes are given only for firm matches. A clone size is listed for some rows: how often the clone was seen (once, few, many), or a class if it is expanded.

DNA: TGTGCCAGCAGCCCGAGGACAGGGGTGACCGGGGAGCTGTTTTTT
CDR3: CASSPRTGVTGELFF
V: TRBV5-5
size: few
D: TRBD1
J: TRBJ2-2
length: 15

DNA: TGTGCCACCAGCACCCGACGGGCCTCCATTAACGTCTACGAGCAGTACTTC
CDR3: CATSTRRASINVYEQYF
V: TRBV15
size: few
D: NA
J: TRBJ2-7
length: 17

DNA: TGTGCCAGTAAGGACGGGACACAGAACACCGGGGAGCTGTTTTTT
CDR3: CASKDGTQNTGELFF
V: TRBV19
size: few
D: NA
J: TRBJ2-2
length: 15

DNA: TGTGCCAGCAGTCCCGACTGGTACTATGGCTACACCTTC
CDR3: CASSPDWYYGYTF
V: TRBV6-5
size: NA
D: NA
J: TRBJ1-2
length: 13

DNA: TGTGCCAGCAGCGTCCTACCGGGACAGGGGGCAACAGATACGCAGTATTTT
CDR3: CASSVLPGQGATDTQYF
V: TRBV7-9
size: few
D: TRBD1
J: TRBJ2-3
length: 17

DNA: TGTGCCAGCAGCCCCCAGCAGGGGCGGGCCACAGATACGCAGTATTTT
CDR3: CASSPQQGRATDTQYF
V: TRBV3-1
size: few
D: NA
J: TRBJ2-3
length: 16

DNA: TGCGCCAGCAGCTTGGAGGATTACGAGCAGTACTTC
CDR3: CASSLEDYEQYF
V: TRBV5-1
size: many
D: NA
J: TRBJ2-7
length: 12

DNA: TGTGCCAGCAGGCCTCTTCAAGGGGGGGGAACTAATGAAAAACTGTTTTTT
CDR3: CASRPLQGGGTNEKLFF
V: TRBV6-1
size: NA
D: NA
J: TRBJ1-4
length: 17

DNA: TGCAGTGCTAGCCGCGGGGCACTAGCGGGGGGGAGCACAGATACGCAGTATTTT
CDR3: CSASRGALAGGSTDTQYF
V: TRBV20-1
size: NA
D: TRBD2
J: TRBJ2-3
length: 18

DNA: TGCGCCAGCAGCTTGGTCGGATACAGGGGGCTAGAGACCCAGTACTTC
CDR3: CASSLVGYRGLETQYF
V: TRBV5-1
size: NA
D: TRBD1
J: TRBJ2-5
length: 16

DNA: TGTGCCAGCAGCCAAGACTCCCAGATTACTCCCCATTGTTTT
CDR3: CASSQDSQITPHCF
V: TRBV3-1
size: once
D: NA
J: TRBJ1-4
length: 14